This passage covers 10 T cell receptor beta chains from one sample sequenced in a study of response to subunit inactivated influenza vaccine. From the RT-PCR reads, TCRdb called clonotypes with MiXCR, one entry per CDR3 protein. The table lists about 190,000 distinct CDR3 sequences, around 14% of them singletons. The sequences come from CD8+ T cells sorted from PBMCs, collected more than 4 days after vaccination. The receptors derive from a man aged 50 to 60 who received an inactivated influenza vaccine.

This clonotype came up many times. The chain links TRBV14 to TRBJ2-1; 8 nucleotides align to TRBD2. The V segment lost 1 base and the J segment 13 bases; nucleotides outside the gene matches: 6. CDR1 and CDR2 (germline): SGHDN, FVKESK. The CDR3 is 13 residues long. The CDR3 region is CASSQVAGGDQFF. CDR3 nucleotide sequence: TGTGCCAGCAGCCAAGTGGCGGGAGGAGACCAGTTCTTC.

As regards this clonotype: A junction end diverges from the germline sequence, so it may reflect a read error. V is TRBV28 and J is TRBJ2-5; 10 bases match TRBD2. The length of the CDR3 is 17 residues. Per germline, CDR1 MDHEN and CDR2 SYDVKM. CDR3 in amino acids: CASCLFQAGGPGETQYF. CDR3 coding DNA: TGTGCCAGCTGTTTATTCCAAGCGGGGGGGCCGGGAGAGACCCAGTACTTC.

This clonotype showed up just a few times. The chain couples TRBV9 to TRBJ2-2; D gene unclear. In germline, CDR1 is SGDLS, CDR2 YYNGEE. Trimming pared 4 bases from V and 6 bases from J, leaving 7 bases between. The CDR3 runs to 12 residues. DNA for the CDR3: TGTGCCAGCAGCACGTCCCCCGGGGAGCTGTTTTTT. It specifies CASSTSPGELFF.

This chain links TRBV24-1 with TRBJ2-7; TRBD1 aligns across 8 bases. CDR1 KGHDR and CDR2 SFDVKD come from the germline V gene. The junction had 5 bases not matched to a gene; V was cut back by 0 bases and J by 5 bases. CDR3 length: 15 residues. CDR3 loop: CATSDLDRGIHEQYF. The CDR3 DNA sequence: TGTGCCACCAGTGATTTGGACAGGGGAATCCACGAGCAGTACTTC.

This clonotype was counted only a few times. This CDR3 reads CASSLVPENTGELFF. Here the CDR3 DNA reads TGTGCCAGCAGTTTAGTTCCAGAGAACACCGGGGAGCTGTTTTTT. The chain combines TRBV12-3 or TRBV12-4 with TRBJ2-2; D is unclear. V was cut by 1 base and J by 1 base, with 7 bases left in between. The CDR3 has 15 amino acids.

The chain employs TRBV13 and TRBJ2-3, with 7 bases matching TRBD2. The trim removed 5 bases at V and 0 bases at J, leaving 11 bases unmatched. The CDR3 sequence is 17 residues long. The germline gives CDR1 PRHDT, CDR2 FYEKMQ (reference sequence). CDR3 in DNA: TGTGCCAGCAGCGCCAAGGAAGCGGGACCTAGCACAGATACGCAGTATTTT. The encoded protein is CASSAKEAGPSTDTQYF.

In DNA, the CDR3 is TGTGCCAGCAGTTACGCGGGACAGCAAGAGACCCAGTACTTC. Translation gives CASSYAGQQETQYF. The chain employs TRBV6-5 and TRBJ2-5, with a tentative D call TRBD1 (7 bases). CDR1 is MNHEY, CDR2 SVGAGI, per germline. V lost 2 bases and J lost 2, with 9 bases in between. CDR3 length: 14 amino acids.

This clonotype was seen only a few times. The chain recombines TRBV7-2 with TRBJ2-2, with no clear D. Germline CDR1 reads SGHTA; CDR2 reads FQGNSA. The V end lost 10 bases, the J end lost 9 bases, and 24 bases lay between the germline ends. The CDR3 has 15 amino acids. DNA of the CDR3: TGTGCCACCGACCCCCCGTACGATCTGAGCCGGGAGCTGTTTTTT. It specifies CATDPPYDLSRELFF.

This chain connects TRBV6-1 to TRBJ1-1; no firm D call. Germline CDR1 is MNHNS and CDR2 is SASEGT. The CDR3 is 13 residues long. The germline V and J ends were trimmed by 7 bases and 0 bases, with 9 bases remaining between them. The CDR3 loop is CASNPGMNTEAFF. CDR3 coding DNA: TGTGCCAGCAATCCGGGAATGAACACTGAAGCTTTCTTT.

The chain joins TRBV20-1 to TRBJ2-7; 7 nucleotides align to TRBD2. Germline CDR1 is DFQATT and CDR2 is SNEGSKA (reference sequence). V lost 0 bases and J lost 7; bases outside the gene matches: 9. This CDR3 is 14 amino acids long. CDR3 region: CSARDRGGSIEQYF. The CDR3 DNA sequence: TGCAGTGCTAGAGATCGTGGCGGGAGTATTGAGCAGTACTTC.